This TCR beta chain came from a study of metastatic and nonmetastatic thyroid tumors. The study, taken as a whole, reports: Significantly higher TCR beta diversity was reportedly seen in malignant thyroid tumors than benign nodules, in blood and tumor.

Thyroid surgery had not been preceded by any treatment in any patient. This clone is categorized as medium-sized. The antigen is unknown. TCRdb re-called clones from the PCR reads using MiXCR. The repertoire holds under 45,000 clones, with over 25% as singletons. V was pared by 3 bases and J by 5 bases, with 6 bases of the junction left unmatched. Germline V gives CDR1 MDHEN, CDR2 SYDVKM. The CDR3 sequence is 15 residues long. This receptor was identified in a male donor with papillary thyroid cancer or a benign thyroid nodule (not recorded which). Some clones in this sample may be carry-over from other donors' samples. The chain uses TRBV28 and TRBJ2-7; 11 nucleotides match TRBD1. Input material: blood. DNA for the CDR3: TGTGCCAGCAGTTTTCCCCCGGGACAGGGGGACGAGCAGTACTTC. Amino acids: CASSFPPGQGDEQYF.